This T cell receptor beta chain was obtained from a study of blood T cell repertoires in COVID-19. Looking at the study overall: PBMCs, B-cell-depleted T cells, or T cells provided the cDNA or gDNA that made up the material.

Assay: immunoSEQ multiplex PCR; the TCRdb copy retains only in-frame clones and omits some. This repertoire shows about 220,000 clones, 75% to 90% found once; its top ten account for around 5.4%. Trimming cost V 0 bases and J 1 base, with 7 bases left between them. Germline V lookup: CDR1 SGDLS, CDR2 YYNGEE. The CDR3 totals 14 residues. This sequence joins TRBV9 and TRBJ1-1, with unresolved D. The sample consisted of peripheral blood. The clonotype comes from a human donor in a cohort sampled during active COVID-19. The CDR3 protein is CASSVGEQNTEAFF. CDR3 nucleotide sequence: TGTGCCAGCAGCGTAGGGGAGCAGAACACTGAAGCTTTCTTT.